The entry below describes one T cell receptor beta chain. Its antigen is not known. The data originate from a study of vaccination and CD4 T cells after COVID-19. Trimming took 2 bases from V and 4 from J, leaving 8 bases between them. The length of the CDR3 is 13 residues. The germline gives CDR1 SGHTA, CDR2 FQGNSA. Documented treatment: approximately nine-day PBMC culture with coronavirus spike peptide pools or control peptides (ViraFEST assay). Positive tests by PCR, dated March to December 2020, predated US Alpha, Beta and Delta variants. Scientists ran DNA taken from cultured CD4+ T cells through the Oncomine TCR Beta short-read assay for sequencing. TCRdb recomputed calls from the PCR reads with MiXCR, one row per CDR3 protein. This table has around 18,000 distinct CDR3 sequences, roughly three quarters appearing once. Points from the study as a whole: From 21 to 38, the median of SARS-CoV-2-reactive clonotypes rose without reaching significance.

The chain couples TRBV7-2 to TRBJ1-2; a possible D gene is TRBD1 (5 bases). This clonotype was sampled from a human donor who had recovered from COVID-19. Input material: CD4+ T cells from blood, cultured in vitro. CDR3 DNA sequence: TGTGCCAGCAGCTTAACTGGGACCTATGGCTACACCTTC. Protein product: CASSLTGTYGYTF.